What follows describes a single T cell receptor (beta chain). The CDR3 extends over 16 amino acids. J lost 2 bases, V lost 5 bases, and 10 bases had no gene match. Germline values: CDR1 SGHDN, CDR2 FVKESK. The data stem from a study of shared clonotypes between healthy human individuals. On the study more broadly: Every donor yielded three CD4 naive, three CD4 memory, two CD8 naive and one CD8 memory plate.

CD8 cells regarded as naive lacked CD45RO, were positively chosen for CCR7, and omitted terminally differentiated effector memory CD45RA+ cells. Healthy HIV-negative adults without recent acute infections or vaccinations served as donors. DNA at about 200 ng, 25,000 to 35,000 T cell genomes, went into sorted-subset replicate PCRs. Per the original methods: ImmunoSEQ junction-only sequences lacked quality scores, so their filtering differed. Generated by immunoSEQ multiplex PCR, the TCRdb table keeps only in-frame clones and is missing some. D and trimming were read from the DNA, whereas the V and J calls and clone size are those reported in that table. The sample includes hundreds of thousands of clones, roughly 98% of them seen just once.

The sequenced sample was naive CD8+ T cells sorted from blood. This TCR was sampled from a young man in good health. The chain links TRBV14 to TRBJ2-7; 9 bases are shared with TRBD1. Here the CDR3 DNA reads TGTGCCAGCAGCTACTCTCCCGGGACAGGGACCTACGAGCAGTACTTC. It specifies CASSYSPGTGTYEQYF.